Listed below are T cell receptor beta chains from one sample, sequenced in a study of STAT3 mutations in large granular lymphocyte leukemia. Repertoires were generated with immunoSEQ multiplex PCR, while TCRdb's copy carries only in-frame clones and drops some. Of roughly 31,000 clones in the sample, approximately 80% were seen once. The material sequenced was peripheral blood mononuclear cells. Source of these receptors: a woman between 45 and 60 years old with T-cell large granular lymphocyte leukemia. Some clones in this sample may be carry-over from other donors' samples. CDR3s include the opening cysteine and the closing phenylalanine or tryptophan. The D gene is left open where the match is weak. The size field is filled for only some rows; it gives once, few, many or a size class.

D gene: .; clone size: .; V gene: TRBV11-2; J gene: TRBJ2-7; CDR3 length: 15; CDR3 protein: CASSSYQGKAYEQYF; CDR3 DNA: TGTGCCAGCAGCTCCTATCAGGGGAAGGCCTACGAGCAGTACTTC
D gene: TRBD2; clone size: .; V gene: TRBV4-2; J gene: TRBJ2-5; CDR3 length: 15; CDR3 protein: CASSQTTSGGETQYF; CDR3 DNA: TGTGCCAGCAGCCAAACGACTAGCGGGGGGGAGACCCAGTACTTC
D gene: TRBD1; clone size: few; V gene: TRBV28; J gene: TRBJ2-4; CDR3 length: 15; CDR3 protein: CASRSQGTLMDIQYF; CDR3 DNA: TGTGCCAGCAGGTCACAGGGGACGTTAATGGACATTCAGTACTTC
D gene: .; clone size: .; V gene: TRBV28; J gene: TRBJ1-5; CDR3 length: 12; CDR3 protein: CASLTLGQPQHF; CDR3 DNA: TGTGCCAGCCTTACTTTGGGACAGCCCCAGCATTTT
D gene: .; clone size: .; V gene: TRBV27; J gene: TRBJ2-7; CDR3 length: 11; CDR3 protein: CASRRGYEQYF; CDR3 DNA: TGTGCCAGCCGAAGGGGCTACGAGCAGTACTTC
D gene: .; clone size: .; V gene: TRBV20-1; J gene: TRBJ1-1; CDR3 length: 11; CDR3 protein: CSARGGPEAFF; CDR3 DNA: TGCAGTGCTAGGGGGGGGCCTGAAGCTTTCTTT
D gene: .; clone size: .; V gene: TRBV6-6; J gene: TRBJ2-7; CDR3 length: 11; CDR3 protein: CASSYLHEQYF; CDR3 DNA: TGTGCCAGCAGTTACCTCCACGAGCAGTACTTC
D gene: .; clone size: .; V gene: TRBV5-1; J gene: TRBJ2-7; CDR3 length: 14; CDR3 protein: CASSLGTVSYEQYF; CDR3 DNA: TGCGCCAGCAGCTTGGGGACCGTTTCCTACGAGCAGTACTTC
D gene: TRBD1; clone size: .; V gene: TRBV4-1; J gene: TRBJ2-1; CDR3 length: 15; CDR3 protein: CASSQMGTGANEQFF; CDR3 DNA: TGCGCCAGCAGCCAGATGGGGACAGGGGCCAATGAGCAGTTCTTC
D gene: .; clone size: .; V gene: TRBV6-5; J gene: TRBJ2-7; CDR3 length: 12; CDR3 protein: CASSGDVGEQYF; CDR3 DNA: TGTGCCAGCAGTGGGGACGTGGGGGAGCAGTACTTC
D gene: TRBD1; clone size: .; V gene: TRBV18; J gene: TRBJ2-5; CDR3 length: 14; CDR3 protein: CASSPAGGKETQYF; CDR3 DNA: TGTGCCAGCTCACCGGCAGGGGGAAAAGAGACCCAGTACTTC
D gene: .; clone size: .; V gene: TRBV7-9; J gene: TRBJ2-1; CDR3 length: 15; CDR3 protein: CASSFGGITYNEQFF; CDR3 DNA: TGTGCCAGCAGCTTTGGTGGAATAACATACAATGAGCAGTTCTTC
D gene: .; clone size: .; V gene: TRBV5-1; J gene: TRBJ2-7; CDR3 length: 15; CDR3 protein: CASSLERGTSYEQYF; CDR3 DNA: TGCGCCAGCAGCTTGGAGAGGGGGACCTCCTACGAGCAGTACTTC
D gene: TRBD1; clone size: .; V gene: TRBV6-1; J gene: TRBJ2-3; CDR3 length: 15; CDR3 protein: CASVTTGGATDTQYF; CDR3 DNA: TGTGCCAGCGTAACGACAGGGGGAGCGACAGATACGCAGTATTTT
D gene: .; clone size: .; V gene: TRBV5-1; J gene: TRBJ2-1; CDR3 length: 16; CDR3 protein: CASSLTPGSSYNEQFF; CDR3 DNA: TGCGCCAGCAGCTTGACCCCAGGGAGCTCCTACAATGAGCAGTTCTTC
D gene: .; clone size: .; V gene: TRBV10-3; J gene: TRBJ2-1; CDR3 length: 11; CDR3 protein: CAISDYNEQFF; CDR3 DNA: TGTGCCATCAGTGACTACAATGAGCAGTTCTTC
D gene: .; clone size: .; V gene: TRBV5-1; J gene: TRBJ1-2; CDR3 length: 16; CDR3 protein: CASSLAAGQLSYGYTF; CDR3 DNA: TGCGCCAGCAGCTTGGCCGCAGGACAACTAAGCTATGGCTACACCTTC
D gene: TRBD2; clone size: .; V gene: TRBV7-9; J gene: TRBJ2-2; CDR3 length: 15; CDR3 protein: CASSEPLAGTGELFF; CDR3 DNA: TGTGCCAGCAGCGAACCGTTAGCGGGCACCGGGGAGCTGTTTTTT
D gene: .; clone size: .; V gene: TRBV5-6; J gene: TRBJ1-1; CDR3 length: 15; CDR3 protein: CASSLVTVVNTEAFF; CDR3 DNA: TGTGCCAGCAGCTTGGTGACGGTGGTGAACACTGAAGCTTTCTTT
D gene: .; clone size: .; V gene: TRBV29-1; J gene: TRBJ2-3; CDR3 length: 15; CDR3 protein: CSVVGGAHSTDTQYF; CDR3 DNA: TGCAGCGTTGTTGGGGGGGCTCACAGCACAGATACGCAGTATTTT
D gene: .; clone size: few; V gene: TRBV7-9; J gene: TRBJ1-1; CDR3 length: 16; CDR3 protein: CASSLAGSGEHTEAFF; CDR3 DNA: TGTGCCAGCAGCTTAGCGGGGTCCGGGGAACACACTGAAGCTTTCTTT
D gene: .; clone size: .; V gene: TRBV7-2; J gene: TRBJ2-7; CDR3 length: 11; CDR3 protein: CASSSLFEQYF; CDR3 DNA: TGTGCCAGCAGCTCCCTCTTCGAGCAGTACTTC
D gene: .; clone size: .; V gene: TRBV28; J gene: TRBJ2-7; CDR3 length: 15; CDR3 protein: CASSLRTGTSYEQYF; CDR3 DNA: TGTGCCAGCAGTTTAAGAACAGGGACTTCCTACGAGCAGTACTTC
D gene: TRBD1; clone size: .; V gene: TRBV9; J gene: TRBJ2-5; CDR3 length: 16; CDR3 protein: CASSVAGQGSLETQYF; CDR3 DNA: TGTGCCAGCAGCGTAGCGGGACAGGGGAGTTTAGAGACCCAGTACTTC
D gene: .; clone size: .; V gene: TRBV20-1; J gene: TRBJ2-7; CDR3 length: 11; CDR3 protein: CSAGRVGEQYF; CDR3 DNA: TGCAGTGCTGGCCGGGTGGGCGAGCAGTACTTC
D gene: .; clone size: few; V gene: TRBV18; J gene: TRBJ2-5; CDR3 length: 13; CDR3 protein: CASSPHLQETQYF; CDR3 DNA: TGTGCCAGCTCACCCCACTTACAAGAGACCCAGTACTTC
D gene: TRBD2; clone size: .; V gene: TRBV5-1; J gene: TRBJ2-1; CDR3 length: 15; CDR3 protein: CASSLAGGSRDEQFF; CDR3 DNA: TGCGCCAGCAGCTTGGCCGGCGGGAGTAGAGATGAGCAGTTCTTC
D gene: .; clone size: .; V gene: TRBV7-2; J gene: TRBJ1-2; CDR3 length: 15; CDR3 protein: CASRVPEGGDHGYTF; CDR3 DNA: TGTGCCAGCAGAGTCCCCGAAGGGGGGGACCATGGCTACACCTTC
D gene: TRBD2; clone size: .; V gene: TRBV29-1; J gene: TRBJ2-5; CDR3 length: 14; CDR3 protein: CSVEGLAGVETQYF; CDR3 DNA: TGCAGCGTTGAGGGCCTAGCGGGAGTGGAGACCCAGTACTTC
D gene: TRBD2; clone size: .; V gene: TRBV4-1; J gene: TRBJ2-7; CDR3 length: 17; CDR3 protein: CASSQDRLAGGPIPPYF; CDR3 DNA: TGCGCCAGCAGCCAAGACCGACTAGCGGGAGGCCCCATACCTCCGTACTTC